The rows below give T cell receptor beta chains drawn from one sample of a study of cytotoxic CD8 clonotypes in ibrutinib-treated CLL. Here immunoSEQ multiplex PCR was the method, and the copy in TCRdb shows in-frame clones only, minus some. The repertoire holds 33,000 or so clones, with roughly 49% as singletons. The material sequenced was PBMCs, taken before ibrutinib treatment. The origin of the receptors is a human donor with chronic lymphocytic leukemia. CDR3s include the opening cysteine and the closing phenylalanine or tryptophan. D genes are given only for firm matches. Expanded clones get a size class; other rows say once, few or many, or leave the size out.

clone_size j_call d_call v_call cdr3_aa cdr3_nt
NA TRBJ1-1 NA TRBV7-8 CASSIWTNTEAFF TGTGCCAGCAGCATATGGACAAACACTGAAGCTTTCTTT
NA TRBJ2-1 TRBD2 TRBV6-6 CASRGASGDNEQFF TGTGCCAGCAGAGGGGCTAGCGGGGACAATGAGCAGTTCTTC
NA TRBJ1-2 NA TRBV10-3 CAISDGAGDGYTF TGTGCCATCTCCGACGGGGCTGGGGATGGCTACACCTTC
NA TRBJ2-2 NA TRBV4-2 CATGGFGELFF TGTGCCACAGGGGGGTTCGGGGAGCTGTTTTTT
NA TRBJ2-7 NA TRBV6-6 CASSVPGVGYEQYF TGTGCCAGCAGTGTACCAGGGGTCGGCTACGAGCAGTACTTC
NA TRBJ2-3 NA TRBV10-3 CAITKEDQGDTQYF TGTGCCATCACGAAAGAAGACCAGGGCGATACGCAGTATTTT
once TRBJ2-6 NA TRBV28 CASSFPRQAGANVLTF TGTGCCAGCAGTTTCCCCCGACAGGCTGGGGCCAACGTCCTGACTTTC
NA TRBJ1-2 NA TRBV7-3 CASSLSARSNYGYTF TGTGCCAGCAGCTTAAGCGCCAGGTCTAACTATGGCTACACCTTC
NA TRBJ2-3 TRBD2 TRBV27 CASSSRGLAGADTQYF TGTGCCAGCAGTTCCCGGGGACTAGCGGGGGCAGATACGCAGTATTTT
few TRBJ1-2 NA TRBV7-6 CASSSSPESSGYTF TGTGCCAGCAGCTCGAGCCCGGAATCCTCGGGCTACACCTTC
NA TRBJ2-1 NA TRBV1 CTSSQETSSHNEQFF TGCACCAGCAGCCAGGAGACTAGTTCTCACAATGAGCAGTTCTTC
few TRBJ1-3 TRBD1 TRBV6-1 CASSSETGDGNTIYF TGTGCCAGCAGCTCAGAGACAGGGGATGGAAACACCATATATTTT
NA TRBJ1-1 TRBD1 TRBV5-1 CASSLEAGGAREAFF TGCGCCAGCAGCTTGGAAGCAGGGGGCGCGCGGGAAGCTTTCTTT
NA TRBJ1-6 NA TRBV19 CASSIYNDSPLHF TGTGCCAGTAGTATTTATAATGATTCACCCCTCCACTTT
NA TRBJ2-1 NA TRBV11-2 CASSLSTGTGDEQFF TGTGCCAGCAGCTTAAGCACCGGGACCGGAGATGAGCAGTTCTTC
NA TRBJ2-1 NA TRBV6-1 CASSEPGLGSEQFF TGTGCCAGCAGTGAACCCGGGTTGGGGAGTGAGCAGTTCTTC
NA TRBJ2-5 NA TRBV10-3 CAISVGREETQYF TGTGCCATCAGTGTGGGCAGGGAAGAGACCCAGTACTTC
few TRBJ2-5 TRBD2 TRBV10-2 CASSEPPAGGSQETQYF TGCGCCAGCAGTGAGCCCCCAGCGGGGGGGTCCCAAGAGACCCAGTACTTC
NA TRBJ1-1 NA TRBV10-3 CAISDLQNTEAFF TGTGCCATCAGTGATCTTCAAAACACTGAAGCTTTCTTT
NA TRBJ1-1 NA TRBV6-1 CASSEARGIGRPLEAFF TGTGCCAGCAGTGAAGCCCGGGGTATAGGCCGTCCCCTTGAAGCTTTCTTT
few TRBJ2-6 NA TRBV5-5 CASSDVTGLVYSGANVLTF TGTGCCAGCAGCGACGTCACGGGACTCGTCTACTCTGGGGCCAACGTCCTGACTTTC
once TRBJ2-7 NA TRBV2 CASSELGRVSYEQYF TGTGCCAGCAGTGAGTTAGGCAGAGTCTCCTACGAGCAGTACTTC
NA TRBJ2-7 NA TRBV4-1 CASSQEWMGQTSYEQYF TGCGCCAGCAGCCAAGAATGGATGGGTCAAACTTCCTACGAGCAGTACTTC
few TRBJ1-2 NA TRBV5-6 CASRSSGGRGYYGYTF TGTGCCAGCCGTTCCTCGGGGGGTCGGGGATACTATGGCTACACCTTC
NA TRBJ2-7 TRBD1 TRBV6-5 CASSQGAEQYF TGTGCCAGCAGCCAGGGGGCCGAGCAGTACTTC
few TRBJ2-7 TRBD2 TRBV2 CASSSGTSSGEQYF TGTGCCAGCAGCTCCGGGACTAGCTCGGGGGAGCAGTACTTC
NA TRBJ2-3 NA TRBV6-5 CASRSDYGTDTQYF TGTGCCAGCAGGTCGGACTACGGCACAGATACGCAGTATTTT
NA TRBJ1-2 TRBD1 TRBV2 CASSASQGAAYGYTF TGTGCCAGCAGTGCCTCACAGGGGGCTGCATATGGCTACACCTTC
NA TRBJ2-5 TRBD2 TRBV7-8 CASSETGTSVETQYF TGTGCCAGCAGCGAGACCGGGACTAGTGTCGAGACCCAGTACTTC
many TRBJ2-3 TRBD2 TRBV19 CASSASRGGGTDTQYF TGTGCCAGTAGTGCCTCGCGGGGGGGCGGCACAGATACGCAGTATTTT
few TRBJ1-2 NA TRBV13 CASSPQGRIGNYGYTF TGTGCCAGCAGCCCCCAAGGGAGAATAGGAAACTATGGCTACACCTTC
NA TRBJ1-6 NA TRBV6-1 CASSEALRRSSYNSPLHF TGTGCCAGCAGTGAAGCGCTCCGGAGGAGCTCCTATAATTCACCCCTCCACTTT
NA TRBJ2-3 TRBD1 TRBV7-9 CASSPGTAGTDTQYF TGTGCCAGCAGCCCCGGGACAGCGGGCACAGATACGCAGTATTTT
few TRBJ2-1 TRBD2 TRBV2 CASSPRGGGNNEQFF TGTGCCAGCAGCCCGCGGGGGGGCGGGAACAATGAGCAGTTCTTC
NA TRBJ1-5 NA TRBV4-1 CASSQDSGRFQPQHF TGCGCCAGCAGCCAAGACTCAGGGAGATTTCAGCCCCAGCATTTT
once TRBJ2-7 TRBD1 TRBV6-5 CAVQGDPYEQYF TGTGCCGTACAGGGGGACCCCTACGAGCAGTACTTC
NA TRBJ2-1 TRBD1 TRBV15 CATSRAGTGKANEQFF TGTGCCACCAGCAGGGCCGGGACAGGGAAAGCCAATGAGCAGTTCTTC
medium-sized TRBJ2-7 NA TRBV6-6 CASSYGGPWDEQYF TGTGCCAGCAGTTACGGGGGGCCTTGGGACGAGCAGTACTTC
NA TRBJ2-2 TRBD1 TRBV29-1 CSVKSPGQGTGELFF TGCAGCGTAAAGTCTCCGGGACAGGGAACCGGGGAGCTGTTTTTT
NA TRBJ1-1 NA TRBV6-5 CASSYGGDTEAFF TGTGCCAGCAGTTACGGGGGAGACACTGAAGCTTTCTTT